This T cell receptor (beta chain) emerged from a study of T cell clones after liver transplantation. Study-wide context: TCRbeta sequencing after a pre-transplant mixed lymphocyte reaction identified graft-donor-reactive clones, later tracked in post-transplant blood. Pre-transplant mixed lymphocyte reactions yielded third-party-reactive TCRbeta sequences as comparators for graft-donor-reactive sequences.

This CDR3 has 17 residues. The germline V gene encodes CDR1 SGDLS and CDR2 YYNGEE. Trimming cost V 4 bases and J 3 bases; bases outside gene matches: 11. As for this clone: Its antigen is unknown.

TCRdb's copy holds only in-frame clones and misses some; the assay was immunoSEQ multiplex PCR. The sample holds 55,000 to 75,000 clones, around 93% seen once. Thawed unstimulated PBMCs were FACS-sorted by CD3, CD4 and CD8 into two populations. General study results and limits: Low donor cell numbers restricted donor-reactive repertoire measurement in a couple of subjects.

Sequenced here: CD4+ T cells from blood, sampled 25 months after liver transplant. This sequence joins TRBV9 and TRBJ2-2; 8 nucleotides align to TRBD1. The TCR comes from a human patient who received a liver transplant. A share of the T cells may be of graft donor origin. CDR3 sequence reads: CASSSSVGTGHTGELFF. The CDR3 DNA is TGTGCCAGCAGCTCCAGTGTTGGGACAGGACACACCGGGGAGCTGTTTTTT. The whole variable domain, remainder taken from reference TRBV9 and TRBJ2-2, is DSGVTQTPKHLITATGQRVTLRCSPRSGDLSVYWYQQSLDQGLQFLIQYYNGEERAKGNILERFSAQQFPDLHSELNLSSLELGDSALYFCASSSSVGTGHTGELFFGEGSRLTVL.